This entry is about one TCR beta chain. Its antigen is not identified. V trimming: 2 bases; J trimming: 2 bases; junction bases outside the gene matches: 2. Germline CDR1 and CDR2: MDHEN and SYDVKM. The CDR3 is made up of 15 amino acids. This sample stems from a study of cytomegalovirus exposure and HLA in healthy donors. Study-wide background: The 120 validation repertoires were reported in a later analysis to have been generated on the same platform as the 666 first-cohort repertoires.

Study-level results: According to a subsequent analysis, TCR clusters from the first cohort were inclined to appear together in the 120 validation repertoires. Reported performance of the classifier showed diagnosis of cytomegalovirus status with high specificity and sensitivity. TCR beta chains numbering approximately 150 were designated cytomegalovirus-associated.

The method was immunoSEQ multiplex PCR; TCRdb's version includes in-frame clones alone and lacks a portion of them. In the table there are roughly 300,000 clones, about nine tenths of which are singletons. Sequencing was performed on PBMCs. This rearrangement joins TRBV28 to TRBJ2-2, with 7 nucleotides matching TRBD2. The receptor was isolated from a woman aged 30 to 39 in good health and CMV-seropositive. The CDR3 loop is CASSLPSGNTGELFF. The DNA of the CDR3 is TGTGCCAGCAGTTTACCTAGCGGTAACACCGGGGAGCTGTTTTTT.